The rows below give T cell receptor beta chains drawn from one sample of a study of cytomegalovirus exposure and HLA in healthy donors. Using immunoSEQ multiplex PCR, the repertoire was profiled, and TCRdb retains in-frame clones only, with some absent. The sample holds over 150,000 clones; 80% to 85% are singletons and the top ten take around 2.8%. The sequenced sample was PBMCs. The receptors come from a woman in her late teens or twenties in good health and CMV-seropositive. Each CDR3 is given with its conserved first and last residue. A D gene is named only where the DNA matches it firmly. Size is omitted from some rows. Given values are once, few, many or a class for expanded clones.

V,D,J,size,DNA,CDR3
TRBV29-1,TRBD1,TRBJ1-3,.,TGCAGCGTAGCACAGGGGGCCGGTGGAAACACCATATATTTT,CSVAQGAGGNTIYF
TRBV5-4,TRBD1,TRBJ2-4,.,TGTGCCAGCAGCTTGGAAGGGACAGGGGAAAACATTCAGTACTTC,CASSLEGTGENIQYF
TRBV6-1,TRBD1,TRBJ1-1,.,TGTGCCAGCACTACGGACAGGGCTTGGAACACTGAAGCTTTCTTT,CASTTDRAWNTEAFF
TRBV5-1,TRBD1,TRBJ2-1,.,TGCGCCAGCATCCGGGGGACAGGGAGAAATGAGCAGTTCTTC,CASIRGTGRNEQFF
TRBV19,TRBD1,TRBJ2-1,.,TGTGCCAGTAGTATTTCGACAGGGGGCTATGAGCAGTTCTTC,CASSISTGGYEQFF
TRBV10-1,TRBD1,TRBJ1-5,.,TGCGCCAGCAGTGCCTACAGGGGAGGTAGCAATCAGCCCCAGCATTTT,CASSAYRGGSNQPQHF
TRBV4-1,.,TRBJ1-2,.,TGCGCCAGCAGCCAAGGAGCTCCGGCGGGGGGCTACACCTTC,CASSQGAPAGGYTF
TRBV9,.,TRBJ1-1,.,TGTGCCAGCAGCGTAATGCAGGCGGGCACTGAAGCTTTCTTT,CASSVMQAGTEAFF
TRBV9,.,TRBJ1-1,once,TGTGCCAGCAGCCCAGGACTTCTTAACACTGAAGCTTTCTTT,CASSPGLLNTEAFF
TRBV30,.,TRBJ1-6,few,TGTGCTGTTCGCGGGGGTAATTCACCCCTCCACTTT,CAVRGGNSPLHF
TRBV6-5,.,TRBJ1-5,.,TGTGCCAGCAGTTACTCCCGGCCCCAAGGGAGGCAGCCCCAGCATTTT,CASSYSRPQGRQPQHF
TRBV4-3,.,TRBJ2-7,.,TGCGCCAGCAGCCAAGGAAGTGGCCGTTACGAGCAGTACTTC,CASSQGSGRYEQYF
TRBV4-3,TRBD2,TRBJ2-3,.,TGCGCCAGCAGCCAGGGGGGGAGTGGCGCGAAAGATACGCAGTATTTT,CASSQGGSGAKDTQYF
TRBV6-1,.,TRBJ2-2,.,TGTGCCAGCAGTGAAGCCAGGGTGGAGCTGTTTTTT,CASSEARVELFF
TRBV5-1,.,TRBJ2-5,.,TGCGCCAGCAGCTTTGGAGGTTCGGAGACCCAGTACTTC,CASSFGGSETQYF
TRBV5-1,.,TRBJ1-2,.,TGCGCCAGCAGCTTGGACGAGGGTTTTACATTTGGCTACACCTTC,CASSLDEGFTFGYTF
TRBV2,TRBD2,TRBJ2-1,.,TGTGCCAGCAGAGTCGTCCGGGGGGGATACAATGAGCAGTTCTTC,CASRVVRGGYNEQFF
TRBV27,.,TRBJ1-6,.,TGTGCCAGCAGTTCCCAGTCCAGCGTGAATTCACCCCTCCACTTT,CASSSQSSVNSPLHF
TRBV6-4,.,TRBJ1-1,.,TGTGCCAGCAGTGAAAGTGGGGCGCGTACTGAAGCTTTCTTT,CASSESGARTEAFF
TRBV25-1,.,TRBJ1-1,.,TGTGCCAGCAGTCTACAGGAGAACACTGAAGCTTTCTTT,CASSLQENTEAFF
TRBV28,TRBD1,TRBJ2-5,.,TGTGCCAGCAGTCGGGGACAGGGGCCGAAAGAGACCCAGTACTTC,CASSRGQGPKETQYF
TRBV7-2,.,TRBJ1-1,.,TGTGCCAGCACTTTGGGGGCTTTCGGAACTGAAGCTTTCTTT,CASTLGAFGTEAFF
TRBV18,TRBD1,TRBJ1-2,.,TGTGCCAGCTCATCCGACAGGGGGGCTGGCTACACCTTC,CASSSDRGAGYTF
TRBV10-2,.,TRBJ2-7,.,TGCGCCAGCACCCTGTCGGTCTCCTCCTACGAGCAGTACTTC,CASTLSVSSYEQYF
TRBV7-9,TRBD2,TRBJ2-5,.,TGTGCCAGCAGCTTAAGCGTCGGGGGGGCCGGAGAGACCCAGTACTTC,CASSLSVGGAGETQYF
TRBV10-1,.,TRBJ2-3,.,TGCGCCAGCAGTCGACTAGGGCCCACAGATACGCAGTATTTT,CASSRLGPTDTQYF
TRBV27,.,TRBJ1-2,.,TGTGCCAGTCACAAGGGGGGGAACTATGGCTACACCTTC,CASHKGGNYGYTF
TRBV6-4,.,TRBJ2-7,.,TGTGCCAGCAGTGAAAGACAAGGAGGGTCTGGCGAGCAGTACTTC,CASSERQGGSGEQYF
TRBV7-9,.,TRBJ2-3,.,TGTGCCAGCAGCTTAGCGTTCGCGGGACTGGCCGATACGCAGTATTTT,CASSLAFAGLADTQYF
TRBV7-3,TRBD2,TRBJ2-3,.,TGTGCCAGCAGTTTAAACCCGGGGGGGTCTGGTACGCAGTATTTT,CASSLNPGGSGTQYF
TRBV15,.,TRBJ1-3,.,TGTGCCACCAGCAGAGACCCCGCGAGCTCTGGAAACACCATATATTTT,CATSRDPASSGNTIYF
TRBV19,.,TRBJ1-3,.,TGTGCCAGTAGTATCAGGGCTGGAAACACCATATATTTT,CASSIRAGNTIYF
TRBV2,TRBD2,TRBJ2-1,.,TGTGCCAGCAGTGAGCCAGCGGGGGGTCTGAGCTCCTACAATGAGCAGTTCTTC,CASSEPAGGLSSYNEQFF
TRBV6-1,TRBD1,TRBJ1-1,once,TGTGCCAGCAGAGCCGGGACAGGGGTTTATGAAGCTTTCTTT,CASRAGTGVYEAFF
TRBV6-1,.,TRBJ1-2,few,TGTGCCAGCACTCGGACTGACTATGGCTACACCTTC,CASTRTDYGYTF
TRBV6-6,TRBD1,TRBJ1-4,.,TGTGCCAGCGGGGGGTGGAGGGACAGAAACAATGAAAAACTGTTTTTT,CASGGWRDRNNEKLFF
TRBV2,.,TRBJ2-5,.,TGTGCCAGCAGTGAAGGGGAGCAGACCCAGTACTTC,CASSEGEQTQYF